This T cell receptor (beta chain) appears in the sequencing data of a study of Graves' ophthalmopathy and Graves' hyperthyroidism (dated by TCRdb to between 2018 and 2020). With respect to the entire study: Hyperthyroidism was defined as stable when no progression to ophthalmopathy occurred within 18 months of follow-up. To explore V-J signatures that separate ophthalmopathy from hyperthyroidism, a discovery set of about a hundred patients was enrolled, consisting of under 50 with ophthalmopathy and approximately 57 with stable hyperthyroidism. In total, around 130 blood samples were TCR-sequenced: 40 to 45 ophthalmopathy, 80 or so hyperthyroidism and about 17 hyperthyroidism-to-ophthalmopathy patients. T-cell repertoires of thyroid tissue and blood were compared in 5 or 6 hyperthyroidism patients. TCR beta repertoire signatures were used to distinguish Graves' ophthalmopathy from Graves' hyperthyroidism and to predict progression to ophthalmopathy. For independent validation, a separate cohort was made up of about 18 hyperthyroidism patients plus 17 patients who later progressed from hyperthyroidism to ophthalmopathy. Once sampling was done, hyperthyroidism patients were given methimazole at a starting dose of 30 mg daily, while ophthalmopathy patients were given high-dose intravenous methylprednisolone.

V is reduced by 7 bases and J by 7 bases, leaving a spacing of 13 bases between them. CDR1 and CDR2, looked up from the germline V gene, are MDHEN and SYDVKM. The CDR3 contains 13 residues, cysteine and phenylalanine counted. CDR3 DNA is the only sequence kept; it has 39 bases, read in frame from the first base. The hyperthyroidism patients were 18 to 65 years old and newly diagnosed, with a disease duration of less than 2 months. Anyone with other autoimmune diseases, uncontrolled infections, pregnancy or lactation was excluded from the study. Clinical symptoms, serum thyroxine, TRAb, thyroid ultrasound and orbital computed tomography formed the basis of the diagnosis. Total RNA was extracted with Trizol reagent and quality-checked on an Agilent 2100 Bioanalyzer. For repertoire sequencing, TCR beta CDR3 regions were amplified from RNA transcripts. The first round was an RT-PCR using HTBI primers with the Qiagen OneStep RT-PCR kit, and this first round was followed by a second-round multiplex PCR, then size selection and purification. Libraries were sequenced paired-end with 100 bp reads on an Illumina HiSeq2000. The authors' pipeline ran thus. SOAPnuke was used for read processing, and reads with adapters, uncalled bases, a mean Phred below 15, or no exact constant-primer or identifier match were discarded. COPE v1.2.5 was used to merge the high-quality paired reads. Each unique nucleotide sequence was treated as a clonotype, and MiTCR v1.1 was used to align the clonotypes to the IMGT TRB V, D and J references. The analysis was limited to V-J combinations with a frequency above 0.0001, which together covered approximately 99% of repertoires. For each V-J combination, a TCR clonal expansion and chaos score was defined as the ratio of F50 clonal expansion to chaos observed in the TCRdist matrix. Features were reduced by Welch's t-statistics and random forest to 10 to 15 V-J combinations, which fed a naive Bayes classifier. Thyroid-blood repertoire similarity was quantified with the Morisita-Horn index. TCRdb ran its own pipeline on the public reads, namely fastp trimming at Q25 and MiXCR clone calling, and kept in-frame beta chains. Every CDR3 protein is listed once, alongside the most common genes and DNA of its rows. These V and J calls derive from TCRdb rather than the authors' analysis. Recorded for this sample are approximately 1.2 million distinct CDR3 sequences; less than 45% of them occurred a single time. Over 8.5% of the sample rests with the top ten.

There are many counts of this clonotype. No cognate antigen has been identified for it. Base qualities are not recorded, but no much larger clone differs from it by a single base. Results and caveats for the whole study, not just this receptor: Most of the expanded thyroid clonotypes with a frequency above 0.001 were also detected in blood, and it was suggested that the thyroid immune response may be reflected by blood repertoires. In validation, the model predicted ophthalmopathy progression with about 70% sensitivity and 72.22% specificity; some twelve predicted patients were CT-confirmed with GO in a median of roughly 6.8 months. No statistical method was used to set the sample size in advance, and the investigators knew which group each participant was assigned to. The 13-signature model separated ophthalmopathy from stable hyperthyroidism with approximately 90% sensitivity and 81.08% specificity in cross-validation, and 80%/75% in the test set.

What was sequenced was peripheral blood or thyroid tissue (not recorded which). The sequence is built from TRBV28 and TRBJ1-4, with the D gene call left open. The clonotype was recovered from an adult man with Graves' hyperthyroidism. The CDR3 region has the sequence CASITRRAEKLFF. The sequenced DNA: TGTGCCAGCATCACCCGGAGGGCTGAAAAACTGTTTTTT.